This entry describes one TCR beta chain. As yet, its antigen is unknown. Other DNA sequences in the sample encode the same CDR3. The data originate from a study of shared clonotypes between healthy human individuals. Study-wide findings and caveats: The study's rarefaction showed incomplete sorted-subset sequencing despite large depth.

CD4+ cell separation produced CD45RA+ naive and CD45RA-negative memory subsets. The table came from immunoSEQ multiplex PCR; TCRdb's copy has only in-frame clones and leaves some out. Altogether about 1 million clones are present, approximately 72% being singletons, with the ten largest covering approximately 1.5%. Sequencing was carried out using memory CD4+ T cells sorted from blood. Subset denoted: CD45RA-negative fraction. The origin of this receptor is a man aged 18 to 30 in good health.

The CDR3 region is CASSPGSGANVLTF. CDR3 in DNA: TGCGCCAGCAGCCCGGGCTCTGGGGCCAACGTCCTGACTTTC. J is TRBJ2-6 and V is TRBV5-1; D ambiguous. Germline-derived CDR1 and CDR2 are SGHRS and YFSETQ. The germline V and J ends were trimmed by 4 bases and 0 bases, with 5 bases remaining between them. The CDR3 extends over 14 amino acids.